These 13 T cell receptor beta chains originate from one sample sequenced in a study of T cell responses to AZD1222 COVID-19 vaccine. Sequencing used immunoSEQ multiplex PCR; TCRdb keeps in-frame clones, though not all of them. The sample lists some 150,000 clones, about 92% occurring once. The sample consisted of peripheral blood, taken on day 0 of AZD1222 vaccination. The receptors were gathered from an adult in good health.

For the CDR3, the DNA is TGTGCCAGTAGTATGGGCCGGGGGCGGTACCAAGAGACCCAGTACTTC. It encodes CASSMGRGRYQETQYF. This sequence joins TRBV19 and TRBJ2-5; D tentatively fits TRBD1 or TRBD2 (6 bases each). The CDR3 length is 16 residues. The germline CDR1 and CDR2 sequences are LNHDA and SQIVND (reference sequence). The V end was cut by 3 bases, the J end by 0 bases, with 14 bases between. Full variable domain (outside the CDR3, taken from reference TRBV19 and TRBJ2-5): DGGITQSPKYLFRKEGQNVTLSCEQNLNHDAMYWYRQDPGQGLRLIYYSQIVNDFQKGDIAEGYSVSREKKESFPLTVTSAQKNPTAFYLCASSMGRGRYQETQYFGPGTRLLVL.

The chain recombines TRBV5-6 with TRBJ2-5, with TRBD2 identical over 13 bases. The CDR3 loop spans 17 amino acids. CDR1 SGHDT and CDR2 YYEEEE come from the germline V gene. J was trimmed by 2 bases and V by 0 bases; bases with no gene match: 4. CDR3 residues: CASSLAKTSGGQETQYF. The DNA for the CDR3 is TGTGCCAGCAGCTTGGCCAAGACTAGCGGGGGGCAAGAGACCCAGTACTTC.

The rearrangement joins TRBV18 to TRBJ1-3; a weak D match, TRBD1 (6 bases). There are 16 residues in the CDR3. V shed 3 bases and J shed 0 bases, with 12 bases lying between them. The germline V gene has CDR1 KGHSH and CDR2 LQKENI. In DNA form, the CDR3 reads TGTGCCAGCTCACCGGGGGGACACAACTCTGGAAACACCATATATTTT. Amino acids: CASSPGGHNSGNTIYF.

V gene TRBV18 combines with J gene TRBJ2-5; no reliable D call. V shed 2 bases and J shed 5 bases, with 9 bases lying between them. The CDR3 is 13 residues long. The germline CDR1 and CDR2 sequences are KGHSH and LQKENI. The CDR3 nucleotides are TGTGCCAGCTCACCAAGAGTGGGGGAGACCCAGTACTTC. It encodes CASSPRVGETQYF.

The chain combines TRBV5-1 with TRBJ2-5; TRBD2 matches 9 bases. The CDR3 has 15 amino acids. Unmatched junction bases numbered 8, after V lost 4 bases and J lost 4 bases. Per germline, CDR1 SGHRS and CDR2 YFSETQ. The CDR3 nucleotides are TGCGCCAGCAGCACGGACGGGACTAGCACAGAGACCCAGTACTTC. It specifies CASSTDGTSTETQYF.

CDR3 residues: CASSQDAPPIGWANEKLFF. The CDR3 coding sequence is TGCGCCAGCAGCCAAGACGCCCCCCCGATAGGGTGGGCTAATGAAAAACTGTTTTTT. The chain links TRBV4-1 to TRBJ1-4; D is ambiguous. Germline loops: CDR1 MGHRA, CDR2 YSYEKL. This CDR3 contains 19 residues. V was clipped by 0 bases and J by 3 bases, with 20 bases between them.

In its sample, this clone was seen a few times. This sequence joins TRBV28 and TRBJ2-7; no clear D gene. The CDR3 totals 12 residues. Looked up from germline, CDR1 is MDHEN and CDR2 is SYDVKM. The V gene lost 5 bases and the J gene lost 0 bases, with 5 bases spanning the gap. CDR3 sequence reads: CASSVNSYEQYF. The CDR3 DNA sequence: TGTGCCAGCAGTGTCAACTCCTACGAGCAGTACTTC.

This chain links TRBV5-4 with TRBJ1-5, with D tentatively TRBD1 (6 bases). Germline CDR1 reads SGHNT; CDR2 reads YYREEE (reference sequence). V was cut by 0 bases and J by 2 bases, with 6 bases left in between. This CDR3 contains 14 residues. CDR3 amino acids: CASSLEGGNQPQHF. CDR3 in DNA: TGTGCCAGCAGCTTGGAGGGGGGCAATCAGCCCCAGCATTTT.

The rearrangement uses TRBV5-4 and TRBJ2-1; the D gene is possibly TRBD1 (5 bases). The V end was cut by 4 bases, the J end by 5 bases, with 19 bases between. This CDR3 is built from 16 residues. Germline V lookup: CDR1 SGHNT, CDR2 YYREEE (reference sequence). The CDR3 loop reads CASSLPRGAGNNEQFF. The CDR3 DNA follows: TGTGCCAGCAGCCTTCCTCGTGGGGCAGGGAACAATGAGCAGTTCTTC.

The chain is built from TRBV19 and TRBJ1-2; the D is unclear. The V gene lost 1 base and the J gene lost 2 bases, with 11 bases spanning the gap. Per germline, CDR1 LNHDA and CDR2 SQIVND (reference sequence). This CDR3 comprises 15 residues. The CDR3 DNA sequence: TGTGCCAGTAGTATAGGAGGGATCCCCAACTATGGCTACACCTTC. This gives the protein CASSIGGIPNYGYTF.

The chain is built from TRBV6-1 and TRBJ1-4, with TRBD1 matching 7 bases. In germline, CDR1 is MNHNS, CDR2 SASEGT. This CDR3 spans 13 amino acids. The J segment lost 5 bases and the V segment lost 3 bases, leaving 0 bases of the junction unmatched. CDR3 residues: CASSEGQNEKLFF. The DNA of the CDR3 is TGTGCCAGCAGTGAGGGACAGAATGAAAAACTGTTTTTT.

V is TRBV6-1 and J is TRBJ2-3; 8 bases agree with TRBD2. Germline CDR1 and CDR2: MNHNS and SASEGT. There are 16 residues in the CDR3. V trimming: 2 bases; J trimming: 2 bases; junction bases outside the gene matches: 6. CDR3 DNA: TGTGCCAGCAGTGAACGGGGCGGGGGGACCACAGATACGCAGTATTTT. It specifies CASSERGGGTTDTQYF.

J is TRBJ2-2 and V is TRBV5-1; 10 positions match TRBD1. This CDR3 is 15 amino acids long. V lost 0 bases to trimming and J lost 6 bases; unmatched junction nucleotides: 2. Germline assignment: CDR1 SGHRS and CDR2 YFSETQ. CDR3 sequence: CASSLGGQGAGELFF. CDR3 DNA: TGCGCCAGCAGCTTGGGAGGACAGGGGGCCGGGGAGCTGTTTTTT. Full variable domain (outside the CDR3, taken from reference TRBV5-1 and TRBJ2-2): KAGVTQTPRYLIKTRGQQVTLSCSPISGHRSVSWYQQTPGQGLQFLFEYFSETQRNKGNFPGRFSGRQFSNSRSEMNVSTLELGDSALYLCASSLGGQGAGELFFGEGSRLTVL.